Listed below are T cell receptor beta chains from one sample, sequenced in a study of blood T cell repertoires in COVID-19. Sequencing was performed with immunoSEQ multiplex PCR; in TCRdb, only in-frame clones are kept and a portion is missing. Found here are fewer than 450,000 clones, around 89% of them singletons; the top ten hold more than 0.95%. Specimen: PBMCs or T cells enriched from blood (not recorded which). The source of these receptors is a woman younger than 30 who had recovered from COVID-19. Both conserved end residues are part of each CDR3. Fields, in order: clone size, J gene, D gene, V gene, CDR3 DNA, CDR3 protein. D genes are given only for firm matches. Some rows have no size entry. The others give once, few or many, or a class for an expanded clone.

.,TRBJ1-2,.,TRBV2,TGTGCCAGCACCCCCCAGTGGGGGGAGAAGGACTATGGCTACACCTTC,CASTPQWGEKDYGYTF
.,TRBJ2-3,TRBD2,TRBV13,TGTGCCAGCAGCACCGGACTAGCGGGGACAGATACGCAGTATTTT,CASSTGLAGTDTQYF
.,TRBJ1-1,TRBD1,TRBV6-5,TGTGCCAGCAGCGGTGACAGGGGGCTGAACACTGAAGCTTTCTTT,CASSGDRGLNTEAFF
.,TRBJ2-5,TRBD1,TRBV18,TGTGCCAGCTCACCGACGGGGACAGAAGAGACCCAGTACTTC,CASSPTGTEETQYF
once,TRBJ2-3,.,TRBV15,TGTGCCACCAGCAGAGAGGGACATGATAATACGCAGTATTTT,CATSREGHDNTQYF
.,TRBJ1-4,.,TRBV9,TGTGCCAGCAGCTTAGGGTCATCCAGCGCGGCTAATGAAAAACTGTTTTTT,CASSLGSSSAANEKLFF
.,TRBJ2-1,TRBD2,TRBV7-3,TGTGCCAGCAGCTCTAGCGGGGGCCCGTCCTACAATGAGCAGTTCTTC,CASSSSGGPSYNEQFF
.,TRBJ1-5,TRBD1,TRBV7-9,TGTGCCAGCAGCTTCCAGGGGGTAGATCAGCCCCAGCATTTT,CASSFQGVDQPQHF
.,TRBJ2-3,.,TRBV7-9,TGTGCCAGCAGCTTAATATCGGGAGATACGCAGTATTTT,CASSLISGDTQYF
once,TRBJ1-5,TRBD1,TRBV5-5,TGTGCCAGTCAGGCCAGGGGGGAGCAAGGAAGGCCCCAGCATTTT,CASQARGEQGRPQHF
.,TRBJ1-6,TRBD1,TRBV5-1,TGCGCCAGCAGCCGCCAAGGACAGGCGGGATCCTATAATTCACCCCTCCACTTT,CASSRQGQAGSYNSPLHF
.,TRBJ1-5,.,TRBV7-8,TGTGCCAGCAGCCCCTACACGTTCGCCAGGGGATACTATAGCAATCAGCCCCAGCATTTT,CASSPYTFARGYYSNQPQHF
few,TRBJ1-1,.,TRBV5-6,TGTGCCAGTGAGCTCCAAACGGCGGCTGAAGCTTTCTTT,CASELQTAAEAFF
.,TRBJ1-3,.,TRBV6-1,TGTGCCAGCAGTGAACTAGGGGGCTCTGGAAACACCATATATTTT,CASSELGGSGNTIYF
.,TRBJ2-7,.,TRBV28,TGTGCCAGCAGGGGGTCCGGGGGTTTCGCCGAGCAGTACTTC,CASRGSGGFAEQYF
.,TRBJ1-4,.,TRBV4-2,TGTGCCAGCAGCCAACCAGCCTGGGCAGGGGATCCGGATGAAAAACTGTTTTTT,CASSQPAWAGDPDEKLFF
.,TRBJ1-2,TRBD1,TRBV7-9,TGTGCCAGCAGCTTAGCGGGAGAGGGGGCGCTTGGCTACACCTTC,CASSLAGEGALGYTF
.,TRBJ2-5,.,TRBV9,TGTGCCAGCAGCGTCCTCTCCCTCCAAGAGACCCAGTACTTC,CASSVLSLQETQYF
.,TRBJ2-1,TRBD2,TRBV18,TGTGCCAGCTCACCCGGGGGGGCCCACAATGAGCAGTTCTTC,CASSPGGAHNEQFF
.,TRBJ1-4,.,TRBV4-3,TGCGCCAGCAGCCAGGGGGCGGGGGCTAATGAAAAACTGTTTTTT,CASSQGAGANEKLFF
once,TRBJ1-3,TRBD1,TRBV18,TGTGCCAGCTCACCGGGACAGCCTAACTCTGGAAACACCATATATTTT,CASSPGQPNSGNTIYF
.,TRBJ1-6,TRBD1,TRBV6-5,TGTGCCAGCAGTTACCGGACAGGGGGTAGCAATTCACCCCTCCACTTT,CASSYRTGGSNSPLHF
.,TRBJ2-7,TRBD1,TRBV6-2/TRBV6-3,TGTGCCAGCAGTTACTCGTTCGGTCAGGGGGCATCCTACGAGCAGTACTTC,CASSYSFGQGASYEQYF
.,TRBJ2-7,.,TRBV7-9,TGTGCCAGCAGCCCAGGGGACCCGTCCTACGAGCAGTACTTC,CASSPGDPSYEQYF
.,TRBJ2-5,TRBD2,TRBV2,TGTGCCAGCAAAGGGGAGGGGGAGACCCAGTACTTC,CASKGEGETQYF
.,TRBJ2-7,TRBD2,TRBV9,TGTGCCAGCAGCCGGGAGGACCACGAGCAGTACTTC,CASSREDHEQYF